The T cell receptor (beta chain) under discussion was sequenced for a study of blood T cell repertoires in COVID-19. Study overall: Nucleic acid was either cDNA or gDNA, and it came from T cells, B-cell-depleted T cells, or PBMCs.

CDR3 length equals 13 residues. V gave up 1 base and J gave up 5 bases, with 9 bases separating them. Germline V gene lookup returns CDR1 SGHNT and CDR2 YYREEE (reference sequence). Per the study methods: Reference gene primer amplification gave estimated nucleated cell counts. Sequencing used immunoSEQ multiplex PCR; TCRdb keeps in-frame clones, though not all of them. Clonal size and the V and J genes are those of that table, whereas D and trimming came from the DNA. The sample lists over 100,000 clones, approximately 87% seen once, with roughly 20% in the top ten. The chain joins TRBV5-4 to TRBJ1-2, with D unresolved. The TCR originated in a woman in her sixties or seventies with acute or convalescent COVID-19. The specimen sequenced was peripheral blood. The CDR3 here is CASSLQEAYGYTF. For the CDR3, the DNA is TGTGCCAGCAGCTTGCAGGAGGCTTATGGCTACACCTTC.